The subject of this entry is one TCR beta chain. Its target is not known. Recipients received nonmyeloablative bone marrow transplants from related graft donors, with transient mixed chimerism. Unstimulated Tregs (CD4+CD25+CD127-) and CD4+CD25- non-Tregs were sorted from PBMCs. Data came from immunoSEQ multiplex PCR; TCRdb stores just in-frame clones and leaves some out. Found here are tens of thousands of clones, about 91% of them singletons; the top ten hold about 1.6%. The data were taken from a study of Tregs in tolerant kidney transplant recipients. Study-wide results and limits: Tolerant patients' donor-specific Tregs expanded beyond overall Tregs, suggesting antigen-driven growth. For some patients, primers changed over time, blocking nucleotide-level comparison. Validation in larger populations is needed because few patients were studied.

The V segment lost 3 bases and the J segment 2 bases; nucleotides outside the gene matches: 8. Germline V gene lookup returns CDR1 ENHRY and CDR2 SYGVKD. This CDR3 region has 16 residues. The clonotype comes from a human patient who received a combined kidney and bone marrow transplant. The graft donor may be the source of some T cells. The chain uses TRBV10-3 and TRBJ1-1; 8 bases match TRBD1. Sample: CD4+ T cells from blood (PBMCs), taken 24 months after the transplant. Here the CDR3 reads CAISDRTGLSNTEAFF. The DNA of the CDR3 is TGTGCCATCAGTGATCGGACAGGGCTTTCTAACACTGAAGCTTTCTTT.